Listed below are T cell receptor beta chains from one sample, sequenced in a study of OX40 agonist ivuxolimab in advanced cancers. This table comes from immunoSEQ multiplex PCR, and its TCRdb copy is limited to in-frame clones, with some not included. The sample has fewer than 80,000 clones; approximately 86% are singletons. The sequences come from CD4+ or CD8+ T cells sorted from blood, collected in a trial of the OX40 agonist ivuxolimab. The receptors here all came from an adult with an advanced solid tumor such as melanoma, head and neck, liver or kidney cancer. The CDR3 runs from the conserved cysteine through the conserved F or W. The D gene is left open where the match is weak. Not every row has a clone size; where given, it reads once, few, many or a size class.

v_gene,j_gene,d_gene,abundance,CDR3aa,CDR3nt
TRBV4-3,TRBJ1-1,NA,NA,CASSQDAPRGAFF,TGCGCCAGCAGCCAAGACGCCCCTAGAGGCGCTTTCTTT
TRBV20-1,TRBJ2-7,NA,NA,CSATPYEQYF,TGCAGTGCTACCCCATACGAGCAGTACTTC
TRBV10-3,TRBJ2-5,NA,once,CAISQEEAVQETQYF,TGTGCCATCAGCCAGGAGGAGGCAGTCCAAGAGACCCAGTACTTC
TRBV5-1,TRBJ1-5,TRBD1,NA,CASSEGQGGFYQPQHF,TGCGCCAGCAGCGAGGGACAGGGGGGTTTTTATCAGCCCCAGCATTTT
TRBV6-5,TRBJ1-1,NA,NA,CASSYSGPAEAFF,TGTGCCAGCAGTTACTCCGGTCCAGCTGAAGCTTTCTTT
TRBV28,TRBJ2-7,TRBD1,NA,CASSLLGQSYEQYF,TGTGCCAGCAGTCTTCTGGGACAGAGCTACGAGCAGTACTTC
TRBV7-8,TRBJ2-3,TRBD2,NA,CASSLATSVSTDTQYF,TGTGCCAGCAGCTTAGCGACTAGCGTGAGCACAGATACGCAGTACTTT
TRBV6-6,TRBJ2-7,TRBD1,NA,CASSYSVVGQGHF,TGTGCCAGCAGTTACTCGGTGGTGGGACAGGGTCACTTC
TRBV18,TRBJ1-1,TRBD1,once,CASSPNIGQGTFF,TGTGCCAGCTCACCGAACATCGGACAGGGAACTTTCTTT
TRBV4-3,TRBJ1-2,NA,NA,CASSLGQFGSGYTF,TGCGCCAGCAGCTTAGGGCAGTTTGGAAGCGGCTACACCTTC
TRBV18,TRBJ1-2,TRBD1,NA,CASSPYGQEQYGYTF,TGTGCCAGCTCACCTTACGGACAGGAACAATATGGCTACACCTTC
TRBV19,TRBJ1-5,NA,NA,CASSPDRRSNQPQHF,TGTGCCAGTAGCCCCGACAGGAGGAGCAATCAGCCCCAGCATTTT
TRBV28,TRBJ1-5,TRBD1,NA,CASTQGQPFQPQHF,TGTGCCAGCACCCAGGGACAGCCATTCCAGCCCCAGCATTTT
TRBV9,TRBJ2-6,NA,NA,CASSVVGAGANVLTF,TGTGCCAGCAGCGTAGTGGGGGCTGGGGCCAACGTCCTGACTTTC
TRBV5-6,TRBJ1-2,NA,NA,CASSAYNFENYGYTF,TGTGCCAGCAGCGCCTACAACTTTGAGAACTATGGCTACACCTTC